Listed here is a single T cell receptor beta chain. The antigen is unknown. The sample originates from a study of T cells expressing NK-cell markers. Study-wide background: Out of eight donors sequenced, seven tested HCMV-seropositive and the remaining one seronegative. Study-level findings and limits: Dominant NKG2C+ clonotypes made up roughly 1.0-8% of CD8+ T cells in roughly six donors.

TCRdb re-called the 5' RACE reads and catalogs CDR3 proteins one per entry, DNA excluded. The sample totals roughly 430,000 distinct CDR3 sequences. The CDR3 loop spans 13 amino acids. The sample consisted of blood T cells: a sorted CD56 or NKG2C T cell subset, CD4+ or CD8+ T cells, or bulk PBMC T cells (not recorded which). The genes are TRBV12-3 or TRBV12-4 and TRBJ2-3; TCRdb's D gene call, TRBD1, goes unchecked for lack of DNA. This TCR came from a woman aged 18 to 75 in good health. Here the CDR3 reads CASSLALTGGQYF.